This T cell receptor (beta chain) is from a study of Graves' ophthalmopathy and Graves' hyperthyroidism. Beta-chain TCR CDR3 regions were amplified from RNA transcripts. After a first-round RT-PCR with HTBI primers, a second-round multiplex PCR was run. TCRdb reprocessed the multiplex PCR reads with MiXCR, giving one entry per CDR3 protein. Among a few hundred thousand distinct CDR3 sequences listed, less than 40% were seen once. Whole-study findings and limits: Blood shared most expanded thyroid clonotypes above 0.001 frequency.

This clonotype was detected many times. Its cognate antigen is unknown. Germline CDR1 reads DFQATT; CDR2 reads SNEGSKA (reference sequence). The CDR3 is 11 residues long. Sequencing was done on a sample of peripheral blood or thyroid tissue (not recorded which). The chain carries TRBV20-1 and TRBJ2-7; D ambiguous. The J call may not be correct, given that the DNA end is closer to TRBJ2-1. The receptor comes from an adult man with Graves' hyperthyroidism. CDR3 amino acids: CSASDSNEQFF. The CDR3 DNA reads TGCAGTGCGAGCGACTCGAATGAGCAGTTCTTC.